This T cell receptor beta chain was identified in a study of blood T cell repertoires in COVID-19. At the level of the study: Sites in the United States, Italy and Spain provided acute and convalescent COVID-19 samples. From T cells, B-cell-depleted T cells, or PBMCs came the material, which was cDNA or gDNA.

The table came from immunoSEQ multiplex PCR; TCRdb's copy has only in-frame clones and leaves some out. The sample has 260,000 or so clones; around 90% are singletons. CDR1 is SGDLS, CDR2 YYNGEE, per germline. There are 15 residues in the CDR3. Unmatched junction bases numbered 4, after V lost 4 bases and J lost 2 bases. The receptor's source is a human donor in a cohort sampled during active COVID-19. The rearrangement links TRBV9 to TRBJ2-7, with TRBD1 matching 12 bases. The sequenced sample consisted of peripheral blood. CDR3 region: CASSRGTGGPYEQYF. The CDR3 coding sequence is TGTGCCAGCAGCAGAGGGACAGGGGGCCCCTACGAGCAGTACTTC.